This TCR beta chain comes out of a study of PD-1 blockade in mismatch repair-deficient tumors. Study-level background: Enrolled about 2012-2017, patients had progressing, pretreated mismatch repair-deficient cancers of 12 types. Study results and caveats: After pembrolizumab, tumor-resident clones rose rapidly, then generally contracted before radiologic responses.

Germline CDR1 MNHNS, CDR2 SASEGT. V shed 2 bases, J shed 4 bases, and the junction held 5 bases outside the gene matches. The CDR3 contains 15 residues. Note on this clone: Its target is unknown.

Every patient had mismatch repair deficiency by PCR or immunohistochemistry. The table came from immunoSEQ multiplex PCR; TCRdb's copy has only in-frame clones and leaves some out. The sample includes some 48,000 clones, about 85% of them seen just once. V and J are TRBV6-1 and TRBJ2-1, with TRBD1 matching 7 bases. The TCR originated in an adult with mismatch repair-deficient cancer. The input for sequencing was peripheral blood, taken about 4.5 months after starting pembrolizumab. CDR3 region: CASSEWDSTYNEQFF. CDR3 in DNA: TGTGCCAGCAGTGAATGGGACAGTACTTACAATGAGCAGTTCTTC.